This T cell receptor beta chain was profiled in a study of cytomegalovirus exposure and HLA in healthy donors. A multiplex PCR was run with 60 Vbeta primers and 13 Jbeta primers. The table came from immunoSEQ multiplex PCR; TCRdb's copy has only in-frame clones and leaves some out. The data contain roughly 93,000 clones, over 70% of them singletons. This clone was seen more than once but under ten times. Its antigen remains unidentified. Whole-study findings and limits: A later analysis linked a missense variant in DCLRE1C to the trimming of TCR beta V and J genes. It was reported that TCR beta sequences correctly inferred the HLA-A and HLA-B alleles for most subjects. In a later analysis, the majority of CMV-associated beta chains seemingly showed HLA restriction.

This CDR3 is built from 14 residues. Trimming removed 2 bases from V and 5 bases from J, with 10 bases in between. Germline V gene sequence: CDR1 SGHRS, CDR2 YFSETQ. The source material was PBMCs. The clonotype was recovered from a man aged 18 to 30 in good health and CMV-seropositive. V and J are TRBV5-1 and TRBJ1-4, with D possibly TRBD1 on 5 matching bases. CDR3 sequence (DNA): TGCGCCAGCAGCTTCCAGACAGAAAATGAAAAACTGTTTTTT. Protein product: CASSFQTENEKLFF.